The 21 T cell receptor beta chains below were found in one sample sequenced in a study of Graves' ophthalmopathy and Graves' hyperthyroidism. Using RNA transcripts, the TCR beta CDR3 regions were amplified. Second-round multiplex PCR followed a first-round RT-PCR using HTBI primers. TCRdb reanalysed the multiplex PCR reads using MiXCR and keeps one entry per CDR3 protein. The sample has hundreds of thousands of distinct CDR3 sequences; about 24% are singletons. Sequences were obtained from peripheral blood. The receptors originated from a woman aged 18-29 years with stable Graves' hyperthyroidism. Some clones in this sample may be carry-over from other donors' samples.

This clonotype appeared many times. V is TRBV7-2 and J is TRBJ1-2, with TRBD1 matching 9 bases. J gave up 7 bases and V 6 bases, and 6 bases lay outside the gene matches. This CDR3 is 13 amino acids long. Germline CDR1 is SGHTA and CDR2 is FQGNSA. CDR3 bases: TGTGCCAGCAGAAACAGGGGGCCGGGTGGCTACACCTTC. This translates into CASRNRGPGGYTF.

This clonotype was observed many times. V gene TRBV6-5 combines with J gene TRBJ1-3; unclear D gene. The CDR3 extends over 15 amino acids. Germline values: CDR1 MNHEY, CDR2 SVGAGI. The V and J ends lost 2 bases and 0 bases respectively, with 8 bases between them. The CDR3 nucleotides read TGTGCCAGCAGTTACGACGGATACTCTGGAAACACCATATATTTT. Translating gives CASSYDGYSGNTIYF.

The chain employs TRBV28 and TRBJ2-5, with D possibly being TRBD1 or TRBD2 (5 bases each). CDR3 length: 16 amino acids. Germline V CDR1 and CDR2: MDHEN, SYDVKM. The V gene lost 3 bases and the J gene lost 3 bases, with 17 bases spanning the gap. DNA of the CDR3: TGTGCCAGCAGTTTTGACCGAGGGGTCTTCAAAGAGACCCAGTACTTC. Its protein is CASSFDRGVFKETQYF.

This clonotype has ten or more counts. The J gene is TRBJ2-7, the V gene TRBV6-2 or TRBV6-3, with 7 bases identical to TRBD2. The CDR3 runs to 14 residues. The V gene end was trimmed by 5 bases and the J gene end by 4 bases; junction bases not matched to a gene: 8. CDR1 and CDR2 from the germline V gene are MNHEY and SVGEGT. The CDR3 region is CASSTGGAVYEQYF. In DNA form, the CDR3 reads TGTGCCAGCAGTACGGGAGGCGCCGTATACGAGCAGTACTTC.

This clonotype was detected ten times or more. This rearrangement joins TRBV2 to TRBJ1-1, with 9 bases lining up with TRBD1. This CDR3 has 14 amino acids. The V gene end was trimmed by 6 bases and the J gene end by 5 bases; junction bases not matched to a gene: 7. From germline, CDR1 is SNHLY and CDR2 FYNNEI. The CDR3 nucleotides read TGTGCCAGCAGGGCGGGACAGGGAGGTACTGAAGCTTTCTTT. Amino acid sequence: CASRAGQGGTEAFF.

At least ten counts were recorded for this clonotype. This sequence joins TRBV6-5 and TRBJ2-7, with 7 nucleotides matching TRBD2. The trim removed 2 bases at V and 3 bases at J, leaving 7 bases unmatched. Germline CDR1 reads MNHEY; CDR2 reads SVGAGI. The CDR3 is made up of 15 amino acids. CDR3 DNA: TGTGCCAGCAGTTACCAGCGGGACTCCTACTACGAGCAGTACTTC. It specifies CASSYQRDSYYEQYF.

This clonotype has ten or more counts. The rearrangement uses TRBV11-2 and TRBJ1-5; maybe TRBD1 (6 bases). The CDR3 runs to 15 residues. Germline V gives CDR1 SGHAT, CDR2 FQNNGV. Trimming removed 0 bases at V and 7 bases at J, with 13 bases between. Here the CDR3 DNA reads TGTGCCAGCAGCTTAGACAGGGGAAATCGACAGCCCCAGCATTTT. Translation: CASSLDRGNRQPQHF.

Turning to this clonotype: The conserved phenylalanine or tryptophan is not found at the CDR3 terminus, so this likely reflects a read error. The chain joins TRBV7-6 to TRBJ1-2, with 7 bases that match TRBD1. The V and J ends lost 6 bases and 4 bases, in that order; junction bases with no gene match: 11. Germline V gives CDR1 SGHVS, CDR2 FNYEAQ. The CDR3 has 15 amino acids. CDR3 sequence: CASSRQGIGSYGYTY. The CDR3 DNA reads as TGTGCCAGCAGTAGACAGGGTATAGGGAGCTATGGCTACACCTAC.

In its sample, this clonotype was seen many times. Germline and junction disagree at one end, which may indicate a read error. V usage is TRBV7-6 and J usage is TRBJ1-1, with D tentatively TRBD1 (5 bases). The CDR3 is made up of 15 amino acids. Germline assignment: CDR1 SGHVS and CDR2 FNYEAQ. In DNA, the CDR3 is TGTGCCAGCAGCTTGTCCAGGGCTTTAGGCTATACCCCGGGGTTT. It specifies CASSLSRALGYTPGF.

This clonotype was detected a few times. The rearrangement joins TRBV20-1 to TRBJ2-7; 10 bases line up with TRBD1. V trimming: 4 bases; J trimming: 3 bases; junction bases outside the gene matches: 6. The germline V gene encodes CDR1 DFQATT and CDR2 SNEGSKA (reference sequence). The CDR3 sequence is 14 residues long. Written as DNA, the CDR3 is TGCAGTGCTATTCTGACAGGGGGCATCTACGAGCAGTACTTC. Protein sequence: CSAILTGGIYEQYF.

This clonotype has at least ten counts. The chain couples TRBV6-5 to TRBJ2-7, with 11 nucleotides matching TRBD2. The CDR3 totals 15 residues. Germline CDR1 and CDR2: MNHEY and SVGAGI. The junction had 7 bases not matched to a gene; V was cut back by 5 bases and J by 4 bases. The CDR3 loop is CASSTGSGGEYEQYF. CDR3 nucleotides: TGTGCCAGCAGTACCGGTAGCGGGGGGGAATACGAGCAGTACTTC.

In its sample, this clonotype was seen many times. The chain recombines TRBV29-1 with TRBJ1-5, with TRBD1 as a possible D gene (6 bases). Trimming pared 6 bases from V and 0 bases from J, leaving 9 bases between. The V gene's germline CDR1 is SQVTM and CDR2 ANQGSEA. This CDR3 has 13 residues. The CDR3: CSVQGHSNQPQHF. In nucleotides, the CDR3 is TGCAGCGTCCAGGGACATAGCAATCAGCCCCAGCATTTT.

This clonotype was counted at least ten times. This chain joins TRBV11-1 and TRBJ1-3, with a tentative D call TRBD1 (5 bases). The germline V gene encodes CDR1 SGHAT and CDR2 FQDESV (reference sequence). The CDR3 has 16 residues. Trimming cost V 3 bases and J 1 base, with 13 bases left between them. The CDR3 sequence is CASSFNQGGSGNTIYF. The CDR3 DNA is TGTGCCAGCAGCTTTAATCAGGGCGGTTCTGGAAACACCATATATTTT.

There are many counts of this clonotype. The chain is built from TRBV25-1 and TRBJ1-2; 8 nucleotides align to TRBD1. V lost 3 bases to trimming and J lost 3 bases; unmatched junction nucleotides: 6. The CDR3 sequence is 15 residues long. CDR1 is MGHDK and CDR2 is SYGVNS in the germline V gene. The CDR3 region is CASSEQGAQDYGYTF. The DNA for the CDR3 is TGTGCCAGCAGTGAGCAGGGGGCGCAGGACTATGGCTACACCTTC.

The CDR3 nucleotides are TGTGCCAGTAGTATACCCGGACTTTCCACGAACACCGGGGAGCTGTTTTTT. Protein: CASSIPGLSTNTGELFF. The J gene is TRBJ2-2, the V gene TRBV19; TRBD2 is a possible D gene (5 bases). The CDR3 is 17 residues long. V was cut by 2 bases and J by 0 bases, with 13 bases left in between. Germline V gives CDR1 LNHDA, CDR2 SQIVND (reference sequence).

The DNA for the CDR3 is TGTGCCTTCCCCCTCGGGGCCTCCTACGAGCAGTACTTC. It yields the protein CAFPLGASYEQYF. The rearrangement links TRBV6-1 to TRBJ2-7; possibly TRBD1 or TRBD2 for D (5 bases each). The CDR3 runs 13 residues. In germline, CDR1 is MNHNS, CDR2 SASEGT. Trimming took 11 bases from V and 0 from J, leaving 14 bases between them.

This clonotype was counted many times. The V call is TRBV6-1, the J call TRBJ2-3; a weak D match, TRBD2 (5 bases). This CDR3 has 14 residues. V was pared by 6 bases and J by 4 bases, with 14 bases between. Germline V gives CDR1 MNHNS, CDR2 SASEGT. This CDR3 is CASSTPREADTQYF. CDR3 nucleotides: TGTGCCAGCAGCACACCCCGGGAAGCAGATACGCAGTATTTT.

The chain recombines TRBV6-5 with TRBJ1-2; perhaps TRBD1 as D (5 bases). In germline, CDR1 is MNHEY, CDR2 SVGAGI. Trimming pared 0 bases from V and 7 bases from J, leaving 6 bases between. The length of the CDR3 is 12 residues. The CDR3 DNA reads TGTGCCAGCAGTTACTCGAGGGGTGGCTACACCTTC. Translated, it gives CASSYSRGGYTF.

This chain uses TRBV11-1 with TRBJ1-4, with D perhaps matching TRBD1 (5 bases). There are 15 residues in the CDR3. The ends were cut back, 3 bases at V and 0 bases at J, with 8 bases in the middle. Germline assignment: CDR1 SGHAT and CDR2 FQDESV (reference sequence). CDR3 sequence: CASSLETATNEKLFF. DNA for the CDR3: TGTGCCAGCAGCTTGGAGACAGCAACTAATGAAAAACTGTTTTTT.

V is TRBV6-1 and J is TRBJ1-5; 10 bases fit TRBD1. The CDR3 runs 16 residues. Germline loops: CDR1 MNHNS, CDR2 SASEGT. Losses at the gene ends were 6 bases for V and 7 bases for J; bases not matched to a gene: 12. CDR3 region: CASRKTPGQGHQPQHF. DNA for the CDR3: TGTGCCAGCAGGAAAACGCCGGGACAGGGGCACCAGCCCCAGCATTTT.

In its sample, this clonotype was seen many times. The chain carries TRBV18 and TRBJ1-2; a weak D match, TRBD1 (5 bases). The CDR3 is made up of 13 amino acids. Per the germline V gene, CDR1 is KGHSH and CDR2 is LQKENI. Trimming left V 3 bases short and J 8 bases short, with 13 bases between. CDR3 region: CASSPQGFDGYTF. For the CDR3, the DNA is TGTGCCAGCTCACCCCAGGGATTCGACGGCTACACCTTC.